The present T cell receptor beta chain was sequenced within a study of blood T cell repertoires in COVID-19. Study-wide context: Spain, Italy and the United States supplied samples that represented acute and convalescent COVID-19. From T cells, B-cell-depleted T cells, or PBMCs came the material, which was cDNA or gDNA.

Germline V gene sequence: CDR1 LGHNA, CDR2 YSLEER. V gave up 1 base and J gave up 6 bases, with 8 bases separating them. The CDR3 totals 13 residues. In the original workflow: Scientists estimated how many nucleated cells there were by amplifying reference gene primers. Generated by immunoSEQ multiplex PCR, the TCRdb table keeps only in-frame clones and is missing some. The V and J calls and the clone size are those of that table, but D and trimming were determined from the DNA. The sample comprises 140,000 to 150,000 clones, about nine tenths of which are singletons, and around 1.6% rests with the top ten.

The TCR sequence derives from a human donor in a cohort sampled during active COVID-19. The specimen sequenced was peripheral blood. The rearrangement joins TRBV4-3 to TRBJ2-3; D not certain. CDR3 bases: TGCGCCAGCAGCCAAGGTGCGCTGGATACGCAGTATTTT. This codes for CASSQGALDTQYF.